This entry lists 7 T cell receptor beta chains sequenced from one sample in a study of tumor and adjacent non-tumor tissue in lung cancer (dated by TCRdb to the late 2010s). The library was prepared using multiplex PCR. Sequencing was performed on an Illumina HiSeq 2500. TCRbeta libraries were constructed through three rounds of nested PCR with primers (Table S4) according to protocols adapted from ARM-PCR. TCRdb applied fastp at Q25 and MiXCR to the public reads, then kept only in-frame beta chains. Rows are unified per CDR3 protein, each entry keeping the most common DNA and genes. This sample holds about 110,000 distinct CDR3 sequences; about 64% were observed only once. Under 20% of the sample rests with the top ten. RNA was extracted from bulk unsorted tissue and checked for quality with a NanoDrop ND-1000 and an Agilent 2100. Normal lung samples were distant non-tumor tissue taken more than 3 cm from the tumor edge.

Sequences were obtained from distant non-tumor lung tissue. The receptor source for this set is a man in his sixties with non-small cell lung cancer.

As for this clonotype: The missing conserved phenylalanine or tryptophan at the end of this CDR3 makes a read error likely. The chain has TRBV12-3 or TRBV12-4 and TRBJ1-2; D uncertain. V lost 1 base and J lost 2, with 14 bases in between. This CDR3 is built from 16 residues. CDR3 in amino acids: CASSLVRTSSNYGYTI. DNA of the CDR3: TGTGCCAGCAGTTTAGTAAGGACTTCTTCAAACTATGGCTACACCATC.

This clonotype was seen repeatedly, ten times or more. The CDR3 DNA sequence: TGTGCCAGCAGTGTGGACAGGGTTGGCAATCAGCCCCAGCATTTT. As protein: CASSVDRVGNQPQHF. This chain connects TRBV12-3 or TRBV12-4 to TRBJ1-5; 8 nucleotides line up with TRBD1. This CDR3 comprises 15 residues. V trimming: 5 bases; J trimming: 2 bases; junction bases outside the gene matches: 5.

V and J are TRBV7-8 and TRBJ2-1, with no clear D. This CDR3 is built from 13 residues. The germline V gene encodes CDR1 SGHVS and CDR2 FQNEAQ. The V end was cut by 1 base, the J end by 15 bases, with 16 bases between. Written as DNA, the CDR3 is TGTGCCAGCAGCTTAGGTGGATCAGAGGCCGGGTTCTTC. Amino acids: CASSLGGSEAGFF.

About this clonotype itself: Its ends do not fully match the called genes, so a read error is possible. V is TRBV7-9 and J is TRBJ2-7; the D gene is possibly TRBD1 (5 bases). CDR1 and CDR2 from the germline V gene are SEHNR and FQNEAQ (reference sequence). The CDR3 has 12 residues. The CDR3 DNA follows: TGTGCCAGCTGGGGCAGCTCCTACGGGCAGTACTTC. Its protein is CASWGSSYGQYF.

Remarks on this clonotype: The conserved phenylalanine or tryptophan is not found at the CDR3 terminus, so this likely reflects a read error. This chain joins TRBV5-5 and TRBJ2-2; 10 bases are a match to TRBD1. The CDR3 is 15 residues long. Germline CDR1 and CDR2: SGHKS and YYEKEE (reference sequence). The CDR3 region has the DNA TGTGCTAGCAGCTGGGAGGGACAGGGGTCCGGGGAGCTGTTTTAT. Translation: CASSWEGQGSGELFY.

The genes are TRBV11-2 and TRBJ2-6, with D perhaps assigned TRBD1 or TRBD2 (5 bases each). Germline loops: CDR1 SGHAT, CDR2 FQNNGV. The CDR3 runs 17 residues. V lost 6 bases and J 0 bases, leaving 15 bases between the germline ends. The CDR3 loop is CASSDSSRGSGANVLTF. The CDR3 DNA follows: TGTGCCAGCAGTGACAGTAGCCGGGGCTCTGGGGCCAACGTCCTGACTTTC.

In its sample, this clonotype was seen once. Without the conserved terminal phenylalanine or tryptophan, this CDR3 likely stems from a read error. It is unclear where the CDR3 begins or ends on the DNA, so no DNA is shown, and the CDR3 is as TCRdb lists it. The V gene is TRBV29-1, the J gene TRBJ2-2; the listed D gene, TRBD2, was not tested against the DNA. CDR1 SQVTM and CDR2 ANQGSEA come from the germline V gene. From its first to its last residue, the CDR3 has 16 amino acids. The CDR3 loop is CSVYGTSGTNTGELFS.